This T cell receptor (beta chain) was retrieved from a study of cytomegalovirus exposure and HLA in healthy donors. The study, taken as a whole, reports: Prediction of most subjects' HLA-A and HLA-B alleles by TCR beta sequences was reportedly accurate. Most TCR sequences proved rare, with some public TCRs found in many donors. Most of the TCR beta V segments (in an earlier analysis) were productive either about 90% or about 30% of the time.

Germline values: CDR1 GTSNPN, CDR2 SVGIG (reference sequence). The CDR3 consists of 15 residues. Losses at the gene ends were 1 base for V and 4 bases for J; bases not matched to a gene: 8. Points on this clone: Antigen specificity is unknown.

Primers for the PCR totalled 60 Vbeta and 13 Jbeta. How the authors handled the data: Among the unique TCR beta chains that a later analysis counted, about 85 million in all, approximately 12 million were shared. Profiling relied on immunoSEQ multiplex PCR, and the TCRdb table lists in-frame clones only, not all of them. That table furnishes V, J and clone size, whereas the DNA furnished D and trimming. Its table records some 80,000 clones. The origin of this receptor is a man aged 50 or older in good health and CMV-seropositive. The chain links TRBV30 to TRBJ2-5; 8 bases are shared with TRBD1. The sequencing sample was made of PBMCs. CDR3 sequence: CAWSGLRTGGETQYF. The DNA of the CDR3 is TGTGCCTGGAGTGGGTTACGTACAGGGGGAGAGACCCAGTACTTC.